Each of the 31 T cell receptor beta chains below was sequenced from the same sample in a study of blood T cell repertoires in COVID-19. TCRdb's table, derived via immunoSEQ multiplex PCR, lists solely in-frame clones and lacks some. This sample has 200,000 to 250,000 clones, with 75% to 90% found just once. Sequencing was done on a sample of peripheral blood. Source of these receptors: a man aged 55-75 years who had recovered from COVID-19.

The genes are TRBV11-3 and TRBJ2-7, with 8 bases matching TRBD1. CDR3 length: 14 residues. V shed 1 base, J shed 6 bases, and the junction held 5 bases outside the gene matches. Germline lookup yields CDR1 SGHNT and CDR2 YENEEA. CDR3 residues: CASSLGQGAGEQYF. In DNA form, the CDR3 reads TGTGCCAGCAGCTTAGGCCAGGGGGCCGGCGAGCAGTACTTC.

This chain joins TRBV5-4 and TRBJ2-7; 12 bases map to TRBD1. The germline V gene has CDR1 SGHNT and CDR2 YYREEE (reference sequence). The CDR3 loop spans 15 amino acids. The V gene end was trimmed by 1 base and the J gene end by 7 bases; junction bases not matched to a gene: 6. CDR3 sequence (DNA): TGTGCCAGCAGCTTGCGGGGACAGGGGGCAGAAGAGCAGTACTTC. This gives the protein CASSLRGQGAEEQYF.

The J gene is TRBJ1-2, the V gene TRBV27; no definite D call. The CDR3 has 13 amino acids. V shed 5 bases and J shed 7 bases, with 14 bases lying between them. CDR1 and CDR2 from the germline V gene are MNHEY and SMNVEV (reference sequence). The CDR3 region has the DNA TGTGCCAGCAGTCCAGCAAAGAGGCTTGGCTACACCTTC. It is translated as CASSPAKRLGYTF.

This chain joins TRBV11-3 and TRBJ2-2; a weak D match, TRBD2 (5 bases). With 5 bases removed from V and 4 bases from J, the gap between germline ends came to 8 bases. Germline CDR1 and CDR2: SGHNT and YENEEA. This CDR3 is built from 13 residues. Here the CDR3 reads CASSRGSTGELFF. For the CDR3, the DNA is TGTGCCAGCAGCCGAGGGAGCACCGGGGAGCTGTTTTTT. Using reference TRBV11-3 and TRBJ2-2 for the parts outside the CDR3, the full variable domain is EAGVVQSPRYKIIEKKQPVAFWCNPISGHNTLYWYLQNLGQGPELLIRYENEEAVDDSQLPKDRFSAERLKGVDSTLKIQPAELGDSAVYLCASSRGSTGELFFGEGSRLTVL.

J is TRBJ1-6 and V is TRBV3-1 (or the pseudogene TRBV3-2); tentatively, D is TRBD1 (6 bases). This CDR3 is built from 13 residues. Germline assignment: CDR1 LGHDT and CDR2 YNNKEL (reference sequence). The V and J ends lost 4 bases and 11 bases respectively, with 12 bases between them. CDR3 region: CASSPDSRTPLHF. CDR3 sequence (DNA): TGTGCCAGCAGCCCGGACAGTCGAACACCCCTCCACTTT.

The V gene is TRBV7-9, the J gene TRBJ1-2; 7 bases align to TRBD1. Losses at the gene ends were 5 bases for V and 5 bases for J; bases not matched to a gene: 11. Germline V lookup: CDR1 SEHNR, CDR2 FQNEAQ (reference sequence). The CDR3 covers 15 residues. The CDR3 sequence: CASSPREGARYGYTF. The CDR3, as DNA: TGTGCCAGCAGCCCTCGGGAGGGGGCACGGTATGGCTACACCTTC.

The V and J genes are TRBV7-2 and TRBJ1-2; tentative D call: TRBD1 (6 bases). Trimming took 0 bases from V and 2 from J, leaving 7 bases between them. Germline CDR1 is SGHTA and CDR2 is FQGNSA. The CDR3 is made up of 14 amino acids. CDR3 in amino acids: CASSLARGNYGYTF. The CDR3 DNA sequence: TGTGCCAGCAGCTTAGCGAGGGGGAACTATGGCTACACCTTC.

The rearrangement links TRBV16 to TRBJ2-7; no reliable D call. Germline CDR1 KGHSY, CDR2 FQNENV. V was clipped by 4 bases and J by 3 bases, with 10 bases between them. The CDR3 runs to 13 residues. The CDR3 region is CASSPTNSYEQYF. The CDR3 DNA reads TGTGCCAGCAGCCCTACGAACAGCTACGAGCAGTACTTC.

The chain carries TRBV2 and TRBJ2-3, with 12 bases aligning to TRBD2. Germline V CDR1 and CDR2: SNHLY, FYNNEI. The V segment lost 5 bases and the J segment 6 bases; nucleotides outside the gene matches: 9. The CDR3 is made up of 16 amino acids. The CDR3 DNA reads TGTGCCAGCAGTCGGACTAGCGGGGCCACAGGGGATACGCAGTATTTT. Translating gives CASSRTSGATGDTQYF.

The chain couples TRBV12-3 or TRBV12-4 to TRBJ2-2, with D possibly TRBD1 on 6 matching bases. The CDR3 is 13 amino acids. V was shortened by 4 bases and J by 6 bases, with 9 bases between the two germline ends. The CDR3 spells CASSSKGAGELFF. As DNA, the CDR3 is TGTGCCAGCAGTTCCAAGGGGGCCGGGGAGCTGTTTTTT.

The rearrangement uses TRBV4-3 and TRBJ2-1; D unclear. With 0 bases removed from V and 6 bases from J, the gap between germline ends came to 9 bases. The CDR3 has 14 residues. Germline CDR1 is LGHNA and CDR2 is YSLEER. DNA of the CDR3: TGCGCCAGCAGCCAAGATCCTCGGGTCAATGAGCAGTTCTTC. This gives the protein CASSQDPRVNEQFF.

J is TRBJ2-7 and V is TRBV4-1, with 11 positions matching TRBD2. V shed 1 base and J 6 bases; nucleotides not matched to a gene: 8. Germline CDR1 is MGHRA and CDR2 is YSYEKL. The CDR3 spans 16 residues. The CDR3 coding sequence is TGCGCCAGCAGCCAAGGTACTAGCGGGGGAGAGCGCGAGCAGTACTTC. This encodes CASSQGTSGGEREQYF.

This chain links TRBV2 with TRBJ1-1; D remains ambiguous. Trimming left V 4 bases short and J 2 bases short, with 8 bases between. Germline V gene lookup returns CDR1 SNHLY and CDR2 FYNNEI. CDR3 length: 13 residues. The DNA for the CDR3 is TGTGCCAGCAGTGGCCAGGTAAACACTGAAGCTTTCTTT. Translating it yields CASSGQVNTEAFF.

The gene calls are TRBV7-9 and TRBJ2-7; 8 bases align to TRBD1. CDR3 length: 15 amino acids. Looked up from germline, CDR1 is SEHNR and CDR2 is FQNEAQ (reference sequence). V lost 5 bases and J lost 4; bases outside the gene matches: 10. CDR3 amino acids: CASSPWTGNSYEQYF. The CDR3 nucleotides are TGTGCCAGCAGCCCATGGACAGGGAATTCTTACGAGCAGTACTTC.

The chain has TRBV28 and TRBJ2-5, with TRBD2 as a possible D gene (5 bases). Trimming shortened V by 3 bases and J by 7 bases, and 12 bases separated the two germline ends. In germline, CDR1 is MDHEN, CDR2 SYDVKM. The CDR3 consists of 13 residues. The CDR3 sequence: CASSLPGIGTQYF. The CDR3 DNA follows: TGTGCCAGCAGTTTGCCCGGGATCGGGACCCAGTACTTC.

The chain links TRBV4-2 to TRBJ1-3, with a tentative D call TRBD1 (6 bases). This CDR3 is 14 amino acids long. The V and J ends lost 6 bases and 3 bases respectively, with 12 bases between them. Germline CDR1 LGHNA, CDR2 YNFKEQ. The CDR3 here is CASSTGKGGNTIYF. CDR3 sequence (DNA): TGTGCCAGCAGTACAGGGAAAGGTGGAAACACCATATATTTT.

The V call is TRBV14, the J call TRBJ2-3, with D possibly matching TRBD2 (5 bases). This CDR3 region has 17 residues. Germline V CDR1 and CDR2: SGHDN, FVKESK. V lost 2 bases, J lost 3 bases, and 18 bases lay in between. The CDR3 sequence: CASSQSQTTRGTDTQYF. In nucleotides, the CDR3 is TGTGCCAGCAGCCAAAGTCAGACCACTCGGGGTACAGATACGCAGTATTTT.

The chain joins TRBV9 to TRBJ2-1; D possibly corresponds to TRBD2 (5 bases). Trimming removed 4 bases at V and 0 bases at J, with 11 bases between. Germline-derived CDR1 and CDR2 are SGDLS and YYNGEE. The CDR3 contains 15 residues. The CDR3 sequence: CASSTSGNSYNEQFF. CDR3 bases: TGTGCCAGCAGCACCAGCGGAAACTCCTACAATGAGCAGTTCTTC.

The rearrangement joins TRBV6-2 or TRBV6-3 to TRBJ1-5; 9 bases agree with TRBD1. The CDR3 length is 18 residues. Germline loops: CDR1 MNHEY, CDR2 SVGEGT. The V and J ends lost 5 bases and 0 bases, in that order; junction bases with no gene match: 11. DNA for the CDR3: TGTGCCAGCAGTAGCCGGGACAGGGAGGCCTATAGCAATCAGCCCCAGCATTTT. Amino acids: CASSSRDREAYSNQPQHF.

The chain joins TRBV9 to TRBJ2-7; no clear D gene. CDR3 length: 11 residues. The V end lost 4 bases, the J end lost 4 bases, and 6 bases lay between the germline ends. Germline values: CDR1 SGDLS, CDR2 YYNGEE. CDR3 sequence reads: CASSPSYEQYF. The CDR3 bases are TGTGCCAGCAGCCCTTCTTACGAGCAGTACTTC.

The rearrangement uses TRBV18 and TRBJ2-7; possibly TRBD1 for D (5 bases). The CDR3 covers 14 residues. CDR1 KGHSH and CDR2 LQKENI come from the germline V gene. Trimming took 6 bases from V and 5 from J, leaving 17 bases between them. The CDR3 DNA follows: TGTGCCAGCTCCGCTGATCAGGGAACCCACGAGCAGTACTTC. As protein: CASSADQGTHEQYF.

V usage is TRBV2 and J usage is TRBJ1-1; D remains unclear. Germline V gives CDR1 SNHLY, CDR2 FYNNEI. Trimming left V 6 bases short and J 7 bases short, with 12 bases between. This CDR3 contains 12 residues. In DNA form, the CDR3 reads TGTGCCAGCAGCCCTGACACCCGTGAAGCTTTCTTT. Translation: CASSPDTREAFF.

This clone was seen a single time. The gene calls are TRBV3-1 (or the pseudogene TRBV3-2) and TRBJ1-2; 9 bases line up with TRBD1. The V gene's germline CDR1 is LGHDT and CDR2 YNNKEL (reference sequence). V lost 0 bases and J lost 3; bases outside the gene matches: 14. The CDR3 is made up of 19 amino acids. The CDR3 loop is CASSQEIQLGTGTDYGYTF. CDR3 coding DNA: TGTGCCAGCAGCCAAGAGATTCAGCTTGGGACAGGGACCGACTATGGCTACACCTTC.

This rearrangement joins TRBV2 to TRBJ2-1, with a tentative D call TRBD2 (6 bases). Germline CDR1 SNHLY, CDR2 FYNNEI. This CDR3 has 15 residues. Trimming removed 7 bases from V and 1 base from J, with 14 bases in between. Here the CDR3 reads CASTSTSVSYNEQFF. For the CDR3, the DNA is TGTGCCAGCACCTCGACTAGTGTTTCCTACAATGAGCAGTTCTTC. Together with reference TRBV2 and TRBJ2-1, the CDR3 gives the full variable domain: EPEVTQTPSHQVTQMGQEVILRCVPISNHLYFYWYRQILGQKVEFLVSFYNNEISEKSEIFDDQFSVERPDGSNFTLKIRSTKLEDSAMYFCASTSTSVSYNEQFFGPGTRLTVL.

This chain uses TRBV5-1 with TRBJ2-2; 10 positions agree with TRBD2. The CDR3 spans 14 residues. Germline V gene data show CDR1 as SGHRS and CDR2 as YFSETQ. Trimming at V came to 7 bases and at J to 6 bases, leaving 6 bases not matched to a gene. CDR3 DNA sequence: TGCGCCAGCTCGGGACTAGCGTCGGCCGGGGAGCTGTTTTTT. It codes for CASSGLASAGELFF. The complete variable domain, with remaining parts taken from reference TRBV5-1 and TRBJ2-2, reads KAGVTQTPRYLIKTRGQQVTLSCSPISGHRSVSWYQQTPGQGLQFLFEYFSETQRNKGNFPGRFSGRQFSNSRSEMNVSTLELGDSALYLCASSGLASAGELFFGEGSRLTVL.

CDR3 residues: CASSQTAASYNSPLHF. The CDR3 nucleotides are TGTGCCAGCTCACAAACTGCCGCCTCCTATAATTCACCCCTCCACTTT. This chain connects TRBV18 to TRBJ1-6, with D unclear. The CDR3 extends over 16 amino acids. Germline values: CDR1 KGHSH, CDR2 LQKENI. V was trimmed by 4 bases and J by 0 bases, leaving 10 bases between them.

This chain joins TRBV7-2 and TRBJ2-2; D might be TRBD1 (6 bases). The germline gives CDR1 SGHTA, CDR2 FQGNSA. The CDR3 has 16 residues. Trimming took off 4 bases at V and 6 bases at J, with 18 bases between the two ends. CDR3: CASSSEAGVVAGELFF. The CDR3 DNA follows: TGTGCCAGCAGCTCCGAGGCAGGGGTAGTTGCCGGGGAGCTGTTTTTT.

The CDR3 DNA reads TGTGCCAGCAGTGAAGTTCTGCGGGGAGCTAATGAAAAACTGTTTTTT. Residues: CASSEVLRGANEKLFF. The rearrangement links TRBV2 to TRBJ1-4; no clear D gene. With 1 base removed from V and 3 bases from J, the gap between germline ends came to 12 bases. The CDR3 is 16 amino acids. Germline values: CDR1 SNHLY, CDR2 FYNNEI.

To note about this clone: Other DNA sequences in this specimen translate into the identical CDR3. The chain carries TRBV11-3 and TRBJ2-1; perhaps TRBD1 as D (6 bases). The germline CDR1 and CDR2 sequences are SGHNT and YENEEA. This CDR3 comprises 15 residues. V lost 5 bases, J lost 0 bases, and 11 bases lay in between. The DNA of the CDR3 is TGTGCCAGCAGCCGGGGACAAAGCTCCTACAATGAGCAGTTCTTC. Protein sequence: CASSRGQSSYNEQFF.

This sequence joins TRBV28 and TRBJ1-3, with 9 positions matching TRBD1. The CDR3 sequence is 16 residues long. The V gene's germline CDR1 is MDHEN and CDR2 SYDVKM. Trimming removed 5 bases from V and 4 bases from J; junction bases left unmatched: 9. The CDR3 reads CASSPPPGQGGNTIYF. The CDR3 coding sequence is TGTGCCAGCAGTCCCCCCCCTGGACAGGGGGGAAACACCATATATTTT.

This clone was detected once. The rearrangement links TRBV7-3 to TRBJ2-1; 7 bases line up with TRBD2. The CDR3 is 15 amino acids. V trimming: 2 bases; J trimming: 1 base; junction bases outside the gene matches: 2. Germline V CDR1 and CDR2: SGHTA, FQGTGA. DNA of the CDR3: TGTGCCAGCAGCTTAGCGGGAGTGTCCTACAATGAGCAGTTCTTC. It yields the protein CASSLAGVSYNEQFF.